The rows below give T cell receptor beta chains drawn from one sample of a study of T-cell reconstitution after alpha-beta-depleted transplantation in children. TCRdb ran MiXCR on the PCR reads and lists one entry per CDR3 protein. The data contain about 640,000 distinct CDR3 sequences, over 15% of them singletons. This material consisted of PBMCs from the stem cell graft donor, taken from the stem cell graft. These receptor sequences come from a human donor who donated a stem cell graft to a child with acute myeloid leukemia. CDR3s include the opening cysteine and the closing phenylalanine or tryptophan. A D gene is named only where the DNA matches it firmly. Not every row has a clone size; where given, it reads once, few, many or a size class.

CDR3 protein: CASSQGRGPYEQYF
CDR3 DNA: TGCGCCAGCAGCCAAGGACGGGGGCCCTACGAGCAGTACTTC
V gene: TRBV4-3
D gene: .
J gene: TRBJ2-7
clone size: many

CDR3 protein: CASGLYLGTSENSPLHF
CDR3 DNA: TGTGCCAGCGGACTCTACTTGGGGACCTCAGAGAATTCACCCCTCCACTTT
V gene: TRBV6-1
D gene: .
J gene: TRBJ1-6
clone size: few

CDR3 protein: CSARPSGLTFNEQFF
CDR3 DNA: TGCAGTGCTAGACCGTCGGGACTTACCTTCAATGAGCAGTTCTTC
V gene: TRBV20-1
D gene: .
J gene: TRBJ2-1
clone size: .

CDR3 protein: CASSYEGRTYGYTF
CDR3 DNA: TGTGCCAGCAGTTACGAGGGACGGACCTATGGCTACACCTTC
V gene: TRBV6-5
D gene: .
J gene: TRBJ1-2
clone size: many

CDR3 protein: CASSRTGQTRSGANVLTF
CDR3 DNA: TGCGCCAGCAGCCGAACGGGACAGACTCGCTCTGGGGCCAACGTCCTGACTTTC
V gene: TRBV5-1
D gene: TRBD1
J gene: TRBJ2-6
clone size: .

CDR3 protein: CASSRLQPPEQFF
CDR3 DNA: TGTGCCAGCAGCCGACTGCAGCCACCGGAGCAGTTCTTC
V gene: TRBV12-3/TRBV12-4
D gene: .
J gene: TRBJ2-1
clone size: .

CDR3 protein: CATSSGPGGLNEQFF
CDR3 DNA: TGTGCCACCTCCTCCGGCCCGGGGGGCCTCAATGAGCAGTTCTTC
V gene: TRBV24-1
D gene: .
J gene: TRBJ2-1
clone size: many

CDR3 protein: CSARVGRVSYNSPLHF
CDR3 DNA: TGCAGTGCTAGAGTGGGAAGGGTTTCCTATAATTCACCCCTCCACTTT
V gene: TRBV20-1
D gene: .
J gene: TRBJ1-6
clone size: .

CDR3 protein: CASSLGQGENQPQHF
CDR3 DNA: TGTGCCAGCAGCTTGGGACAGGGTGAGAATCAGCCCCAGCATTTT
V gene: TRBV7-2
D gene: TRBD1
J gene: TRBJ1-5
clone size: many

CDR3 protein: CAITSGPNTGELFF
CDR3 DNA: TGTGCCATCACCTCAGGGCCGAACACCGGGGAGCTGTTTTTT
V gene: TRBV10-3
D gene: .
J gene: TRBJ2-2
clone size: many

CDR3 protein: CASKGGVGDTQYF
CDR3 DNA: TGTGCCAGCAAGGGAGGCGTGGGAGATACGCAGTATTTT
V gene: TRBV6-6
D gene: .
J gene: TRBJ2-3
clone size: few

CDR3 protein: CASSSPTGIYNEQFF
CDR3 DNA: TGCGCCAGCAGCTCCCCTACAGGGATATACAATGAGCAGTTCTTC
V gene: TRBV5-1
D gene: .
J gene: TRBJ2-1
clone size: .

CDR3 protein: CASSLWTSQHNEQFF
CDR3 DNA: TGTGCCAGCAGTTTGTGGACTAGCCAACACAATGAGCAGTTCTTC
V gene: TRBV12-3/TRBV12-4
D gene: TRBD2
J gene: TRBJ2-1
clone size: .